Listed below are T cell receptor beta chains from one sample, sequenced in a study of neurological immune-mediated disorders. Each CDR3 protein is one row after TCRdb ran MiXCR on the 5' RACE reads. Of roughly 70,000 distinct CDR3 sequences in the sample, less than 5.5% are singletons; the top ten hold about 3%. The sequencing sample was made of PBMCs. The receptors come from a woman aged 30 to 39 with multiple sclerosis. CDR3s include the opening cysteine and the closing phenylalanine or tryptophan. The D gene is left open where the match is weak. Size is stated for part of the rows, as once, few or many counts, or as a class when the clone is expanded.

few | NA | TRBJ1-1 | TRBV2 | CASSEARRVGTEAFF | TGTGCCAGCAGTGAAGCGCGCAGGGTTGGGACTGAAGCTTTCTTT
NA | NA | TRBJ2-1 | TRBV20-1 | CSARYPRSNNEQFF | TGCAGTGCTAGATATCCACGCAGCAACAATGAGCAGTTCTTC
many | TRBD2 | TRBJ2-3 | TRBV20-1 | CSARDGLAGTDTQYF | TGCAGTGCTAGAGATGGACTAGCGGGGACAGATACGCAGTATTTT
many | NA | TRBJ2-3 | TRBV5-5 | CASSLDSVSTDTQYF | TGTGCCAGCAGCTTGGATAGCGTCAGCACAGATACGCAGTATTTT
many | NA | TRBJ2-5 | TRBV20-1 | CSAIPDQRDQKYQETQYF | TGCAGTGCCATTCCGGACCAAAGAGATCAGAAGTACCAAGAGACCCAGTACTTC
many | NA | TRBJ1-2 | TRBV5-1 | CASSQNSNGYTF | TGCGCCAGCAGTCAAAACTCCAACGGCTACACCTTC
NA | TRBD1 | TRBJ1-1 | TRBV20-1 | CSATRQGLNTEAFF | TGCAGTGCAACGAGACAGGGGTTGAACACTGAAGCTTTCTTT
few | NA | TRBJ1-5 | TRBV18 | CASSPLGWQPQHF | TGTGCCAGCTCACCATTGGGTTGGCAGCCCCAGCATTTT
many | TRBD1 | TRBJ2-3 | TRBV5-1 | CASSLVQGAGDTQYF | TGCGCCAGCAGCTTGGTGCAGGGGGCTGGGGATACGCAGTATTTT
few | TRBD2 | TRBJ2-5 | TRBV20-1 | CSARDRVAGYLQETQYF | TGCAGTGCTAGAGATCGAGTAGCGGGGTATCTCCAAGAGACCCAGTACTTC
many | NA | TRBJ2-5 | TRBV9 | CASSVAETQYF | TGTGCCAGCAGCGTAGCGGAGACCCAGTACTTC
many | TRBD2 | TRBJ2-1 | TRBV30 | CAWNTGTSSYNEQFF | TGTGCCTGGAATACCGGGACTAGCTCCTACAATGAGCAGTTCTTC
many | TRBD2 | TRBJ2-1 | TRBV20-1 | CSARDPGRGVSYNEQFF | TGCAGTGCTAGAGATCCCGGGCGGGGGGTTTCCTACAATGAGCAGTTCTTC
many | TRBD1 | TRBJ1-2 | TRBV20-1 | CSAPKGGYAGYTF | TGCAGTGCGCCAAAAGGGGGCTATGCGGGCTACACCTTC
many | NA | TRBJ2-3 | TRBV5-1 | CATARVGVSTDTQYF | TGCGCCACCGCTCGCGTTGGGGTGAGCACAGATACGCAGTATTTT
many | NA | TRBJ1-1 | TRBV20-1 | CSARETAEAFF | TGCAGTGCTAGGGAGACCGCTGAAGCTTTCTTT
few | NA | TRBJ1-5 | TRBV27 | CASSFDHSQPQNF | TGTGCCAGCAGTTTTGATCATTCTCAGCCCCAGAATTTT
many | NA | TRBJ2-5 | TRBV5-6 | CASSLVAAEETQYF | TGTGCCAGCAGCTTGGTGGCCGCGGAAGAGACCCAGTACTTC
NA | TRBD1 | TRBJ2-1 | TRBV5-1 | CASSWTGSGNEQFF | TGCGCCAGCAGTTGGACAGGGTCCGGCAATGAGCAGTTCTTC
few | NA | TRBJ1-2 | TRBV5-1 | CASSPGGANYGYTF | TGCGCCAGCAGCCCCGGAGGGGCTAACTATGGCTACACCTTC
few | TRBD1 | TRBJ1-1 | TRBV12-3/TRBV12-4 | CASSLTPGGTEAFF | TGTGCCAGCAGTCTAACCCCAGGGGGGACTGAAGCTTTCTTT
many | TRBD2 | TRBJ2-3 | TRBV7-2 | CASSLGYGTSGGADTQYF | TGTGCCAGCAGCTTAGGATACGGGACTAGCGGGGGGGCAGATACGCAGTATTTT
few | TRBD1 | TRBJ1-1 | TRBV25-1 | CASSGQGIEAFF | TGTGCCAGCAGCGGACAGGGGATTGAAGCTTTCTTT
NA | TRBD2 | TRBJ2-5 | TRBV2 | CASSGLAGGRETQYF | TGTGCCAGCAGCGGACTAGCGGGGGGGCGAGAGACCCAGTACTTC
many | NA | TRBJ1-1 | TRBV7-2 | CASSAVGGRVTEAFF | TGTGCCAGCAGTGCCGTCGGGGGGCGCGTCACTGAAGCTTTCTTT
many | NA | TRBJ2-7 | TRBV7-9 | CASSLEGGQYEQYF | TGTGCCAGCAGCTTAGAGGGGGGGCAATACGAGCAGTACTTC
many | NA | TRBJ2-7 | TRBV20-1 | CSAGPLYEQYF | TGCAGTGCTGGACCCTTGTACGAGCAGTACTTC
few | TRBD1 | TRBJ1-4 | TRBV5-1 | CASSVGQGNEKLFF | TGCGCCAGCAGCGTGGGACAGGGGAATGAAAAACTGTTTTTT
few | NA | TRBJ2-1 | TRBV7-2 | CASSPAGKSYNEQFF | TGTGCCAGCAGCCCCGCCGGGAAATCCTACAATGAGCAGTTCTTC